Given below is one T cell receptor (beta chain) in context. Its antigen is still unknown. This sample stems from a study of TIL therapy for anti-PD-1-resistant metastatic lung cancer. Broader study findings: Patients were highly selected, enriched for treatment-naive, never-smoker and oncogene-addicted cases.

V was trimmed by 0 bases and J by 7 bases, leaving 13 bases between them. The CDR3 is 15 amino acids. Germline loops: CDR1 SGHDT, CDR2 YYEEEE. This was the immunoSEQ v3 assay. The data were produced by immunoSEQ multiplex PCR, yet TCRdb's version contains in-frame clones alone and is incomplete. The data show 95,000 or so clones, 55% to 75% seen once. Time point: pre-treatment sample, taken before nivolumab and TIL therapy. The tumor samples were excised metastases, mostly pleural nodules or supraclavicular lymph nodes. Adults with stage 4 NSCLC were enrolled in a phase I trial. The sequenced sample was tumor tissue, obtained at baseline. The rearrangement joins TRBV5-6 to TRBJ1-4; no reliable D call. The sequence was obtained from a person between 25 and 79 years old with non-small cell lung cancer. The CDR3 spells CASSLAQGWGEKLFF. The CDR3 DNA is TGTGCCAGCAGCTTGGCCCAAGGTTGGGGTGAAAAACTGTTTTTT. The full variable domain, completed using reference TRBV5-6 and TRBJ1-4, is DAGVTQSPTHLIKTRGQQVTLRCSPKSGHDTVSWYQQALGQGPQFIFQYYEEEERQRGNFPDRFSGHQFPNYSSELNVNALLLGDSALYLCASSLAQGWGEKLFFGSGTQLSVL.